Sequencing of this TCR beta chain was carried out in a study of cytomegalovirus exposure and HLA in healthy donors. On this clone: Its matching antigen is unknown.

Vbeta (60) and Jbeta (13) primers were used in the PCR. The table came from immunoSEQ multiplex PCR; TCRdb's copy has only in-frame clones and leaves some out. The sample includes under 70,000 clones. General study results and limits: Many donors shared some public TCRs, even though most TCR sequences were rare.

The CDR3 runs 14 residues. Looked up from germline, CDR1 is MNHNS and CDR2 is SASEGT. The V and J ends lost 3 bases and 3 bases, in that order; junction bases with no gene match: 2. This clonotype was obtained from a woman aged 25 to 39 in good health and CMV-seropositive. The chain recombines TRBV6-1 with TRBJ1-2; TRBD1 matches 9 bases. The source material was PBMCs. The CDR3 loop reads CASSDRTGDYGYTF. The CDR3 bases are TGTGCCAGCAGTGATAGGACAGGGGACTATGGCTACACCTTC.